The 11 T cell receptor beta chains in this list originate from one sample, sequenced in a study of cytomegalovirus exposure and HLA in healthy donors. It was with 60 Vbeta and 13 Jbeta primers that the PCR ran. The table came from immunoSEQ multiplex PCR; TCRdb's copy has only in-frame clones and leaves some out. The table has approximately 130,000 clones, around 85% seen once; the top ten hold 1.5% to 2%. The material sequenced was PBMCs. Receptors were obtained from a boy aged 5-17 years in good health and CMV-seronegative.

A note on this clone: An end of the junction does not agree with germline; a read error may underlie this. The rearrangement joins TRBV9 to TRBJ1-2, with 7 bases fitting TRBD1. Germline-derived CDR1 and CDR2 are SGDLS and YYNGEE. The CDR3 sequence is 14 residues long. The CDR3 region is CASSLEEGADGYPF. For the CDR3, the DNA is TGTGCCAGCAGCCTCGAGGAGGGGGCAGATGGCTACCCCTTC.

As for this clone: In the same sample, other DNA sequences code for this CDR3. The gene calls are TRBV5-6 and TRBJ2-7; 15 positions match TRBD2. The V gene's germline CDR1 is SGHDT and CDR2 YYEEEE. The CDR3 extends over 15 amino acids. Trimming at V came to 4 bases and at J to 5 bases, leaving 4 bases not matched to a gene. Written as DNA, the CDR3 is TGTGCCAGCAGCCTAGGACTAGCGGGAGGGGACGAGCAGTACTTC. This translates into CASSLGLAGGDEQYF.

J is TRBJ1-5 and V is TRBV25-1; TRBD1 matches at 9 bases. V lost 3 bases and J lost 0; bases outside the gene matches: 6. CDR3 length equals 17 residues. Per the germline V gene, CDR1 is MGHDK and CDR2 is SYGVNS. DNA of the CDR3: TGTGCCAGCAGTGAGGGACAGGGATCACTTAGCAATCAGCCCCAGCATTTT. It translates to CASSEGQGSLSNQPQHF.

The chain recombines TRBV2 with TRBJ2-1; TRBD2 aligns across 8 bases. Germline CDR1 reads SNHLY; CDR2 reads FYNNEI. The CDR3 extends over 15 amino acids. V lost 5 bases, J lost 0 bases, and 3 bases stayed unmatched. The CDR3 protein is CASSYLAGSYNEQFF. CDR3 sequence (DNA): TGTGCCAGCAGTTATCTAGCGGGCTCCTACAATGAGCAGTTCTTC.

This chain links TRBV5-1 with TRBJ2-2; D is unclear. CDR1 and CDR2 from the germline V gene are SGHRS and YFSETQ. The CDR3 runs to 11 residues. V lost 3 bases and J lost 10, with 7 bases in between. The CDR3 sequence is CASSSTAELFF. The CDR3 region has the DNA TGCGCCAGCAGCTCCACAGCGGAGCTGTTTTTT. Full variable domain (outside the CDR3, taken from reference TRBV5-1 and TRBJ2-2): KAGVTQTPRYLIKTRGQQVTLSCSPISGHRSVSWYQQTPGQGLQFLFEYFSETQRNKGNFPGRFSGRQFSNSRSEMNVSTLELGDSALYLCASSSTAELFFGEGSRLTVL.

The rearrangement uses TRBV14 and TRBJ2-3, with 9 bases aligning to TRBD1. V shed 3 bases and J 4 bases; nucleotides not matched to a gene: 8. Germline CDR1 is SGHDN and CDR2 is FVKESK. This CDR3 region has 16 residues. CDR3 coding DNA: TGTGCCAGCAGCCAGTTACCGGGACAGGGTTCAGATACGCAGTATTTT. Translation gives CASSQLPGQGSDTQYF.

The rearrangement uses TRBV7-9 and TRBJ2-5; D is possibly TRBD1 (6 bases). CDR3 size: 15 residues. The germline CDR1 and CDR2 sequences are SEHNR and FQNEAQ (reference sequence). V shed 3 bases and J shed 2 bases, with 13 bases lying between them. CDR3 protein: CASSLHREKQETQYF. As DNA, the CDR3 is TGTGCCAGCAGCTTGCACAGGGAGAAACAAGAGACCCAGTACTTC. Filled out from reference TRBV7-9 and TRBJ2-5, the complete variable domain reads DTGVSQNPRHKITKRGQNVTFRCDPISEHNRLYWYRQTLGQGPEFLTYFQNEAQLEKSRLLSDRFSAERPKGSFSTLEIQRTEQGDSAMYLCASSLHREKQETQYFGPGTRLLVL.

The rearrangement uses TRBV14 and TRBJ1-1, with D tentatively TRBD1 (6 bases). The CDR3 has 16 residues. V dropped 4 bases and J dropped 0 bases, with 15 bases sitting between them. The germline V gene encodes CDR1 SGHDN and CDR2 FVKESK. CDR3 in amino acids: CASSPLTGYLNTEAFF. For the CDR3, the DNA is TGTGCCAGCAGCCCCTTGACAGGTTATTTGAACACTGAAGCTTTCTTT.

This chain links TRBV5-1 with TRBJ2-6; D not resolved. The V end was cut by 3 bases, the J end by 4 bases, with 11 bases between. Germline loops: CDR1 SGHRS, CDR2 YFSETQ. The CDR3 covers 15 residues. CDR3 bases: TGCGCCAGCAGCTCGACCCTAGGAGGGGCCAACGTCCTGACTTTC. It encodes CASSSTLGGANVLTF.

This clone showed up just once. The J gene is TRBJ2-1, the V gene TRBV27; D is perhaps TRBD1 (5 bases). The CDR3 is 13 amino acids. CDR1 and CDR2 (germline): MNHEY, SMNVEV (reference sequence). Trimming took 4 bases from V and 8 from J, leaving 12 bases between them. In DNA, the CDR3 is TGTGCCAGCAGTTGGGGCAGTGGCGATGAGCAGTTCTTC. It translates to CASSWGSGDEQFF.

This sequence joins TRBV7-3 and TRBJ2-5; 9 bases are a match to TRBD2. V lost 8 bases, J lost 1 base, and 8 bases stayed unmatched. The germline gives CDR1 SGHTA, CDR2 FQGTGA. The CDR3 is 15 residues long. The CDR3 is CASGLARVGQETQYF. CDR3 sequence (DNA): TGTGCCAGCGGACTAGCGCGAGTGGGCCAAGAGACCCAGTACTTC.